This T cell receptor beta chain emerged from a study of OX40 agonist ivuxolimab in advanced cancers. The wider study: In this trial design, patients received ivuxolimab intravenously at 0.01 to 10 mg/kg every 2 weeks. Two cutaneous melanoma patients and one hepatocellular carcinoma patient, three in all, had partial responses. General study findings and limits: Some nonresponders likewise displayed low normalized T-cell clonal expansion. On average, CD8+ T cells showed a greater number of expanded clones than CD4+.

Points on this clone: Its antigen is as yet unknown.

CDR1 and CDR2 from the germline V gene are SGHRS and YFSETQ. Between the trimmed V and J ends, which lost 3 bases and 3 bases, there was a span of 9 bases. This CDR3 region has 13 residues. The assay was immunoSEQ multiplex PCR, and TCRdb's table has in-frame clones only and misses some. The table shows 65,000 to 70,000 clones, with approximately 89% occurring only once. The source of this sequence is an adult with an advanced solid tumor such as melanoma, head and neck, liver or kidney cancer. Specimen: CD4+ or CD8+ T cells sorted from blood, collected in a trial of the OX40 agonist ivuxolimab. J is TRBJ1-2 and V is TRBV5-1; D possibly corresponds to TRBD1 (5 bases). The CDR3 loop reads CASSSGRYYGYTF. The CDR3 DNA is TGCGCCAGCAGCTCGGGACGGTACTATGGCTACACCTTC. Looking up the rest from reference TRBV5-1 and TRBJ1-2 gives the full variable domain: KAGVTQTPRYLIKTRGQQVTLSCSPISGHRSVSWYQQTPGQGLQFLFEYFSETQRNKGNFPGRFSGRQFSNSRSEMNVSTLELGDSALYLCASSSGRYYGYTFGSGTRLTVV.